Listed here are 10 T cell receptor beta chains from one sample, sequenced in a study of technical replicates of blood from several donors. Sequencing was performed with immunoSEQ multiplex PCR; in TCRdb, only in-frame clones are kept and a portion is missing. The sample has about 100,000 clones; approximately 96% are singletons. The sequenced sample consisted of T cells isolated from PBMCs. These receptors came from a human donor in good health.

CDR3 protein: CASSLGSTSGSLNEQFF. CDR3 nucleotides: TGTGCCAGCAGCTTGGGGTCAACTAGCGGGAGTCTGAATGAGCAGTTCTTC. The chain combines TRBV7-9 with TRBJ2-1; 11 bases are shared with TRBD2. Germline values: CDR1 SEHNR, CDR2 FQNEAQ (reference sequence). V was clipped by 3 bases and J by 7 bases; unmatched bases: 11. The CDR3 spans 17 residues.

This clone was seen more than once but under ten times. This chain uses TRBV11-3 with TRBJ1-1; possible D gene TRBD1, 6 bases. Trimming removed 5 bases at V and 0 bases at J, with 13 bases between. The length of the CDR3 is 15 residues. From germline, CDR1 is SGHNT and CDR2 YENEEA. The chain's CDR3 is CASSPETGLNTEAFF. CDR3 nucleotides: TGTGCCAGCAGCCCAGAGACAGGCTTGAACACTGAAGCTTTCTTT.

The rearrangement uses TRBV5-6 and TRBJ2-7; TRBD1 matches at 9 bases. This CDR3 is built from 18 residues. Germline V gives CDR1 SGHDT, CDR2 YYEEEE. The V and J ends lost 4 bases and 2 bases, in that order; junction bases with no gene match: 16. Written as DNA, the CDR3 is TGTGCCAGCAGCCCAGGAAGGACAGGGGCGACCTACCCCTACGAGCAGTACTTC. Protein product: CASSPGRTGATYPYEQYF.

The DNA for the CDR3 is TGTGCCAGCAGCCTCGCCTGGCGGGAAAGCTCCTACGAGCAGTACTTC. Amino acid sequence: CASSLAWRESSYEQYF. The chain combines TRBV7-6 with TRBJ2-7; weak D call: TRBD2 (6 bases). The CDR3 is 16 amino acids. CDR1 is SGHVS and CDR2 is FNYEAQ in the germline V gene. V was cut by 5 bases and J by 0 bases, with 17 bases left in between.

The gene calls are TRBV2 and TRBJ2-1, with a possible D match to TRBD1 (6 bases). Per the germline V gene, CDR1 is SNHLY and CDR2 is FYNNEI. The ends were cut back, 6 bases at V and 6 bases at J, with 9 bases in the middle. The CDR3 length is 12 residues. CDR3 in DNA: TGTGCCAGCAGGGTGACAGGCAATGAGCAGTTCTTC. Translated: CASRVTGNEQFF.

The chain joins TRBV29-1 to TRBJ1-1; perhaps TRBD1 as D (5 bases). The CDR3 contains 11 residues. Trimming took off 4 bases at V and 6 bases at J, with 9 bases between the two ends. The germline gives CDR1 SQVTM, CDR2 ANQGSEA. This chain's CDR3 is CSVGQGSEAFF. In DNA form, the CDR3 reads TGCAGCGTTGGGCAGGGATCTGAAGCTTTCTTT.

The genes are TRBV7-2 and TRBJ2-1; TRBD2 aligns across 10 bases. V dropped 2 bases and J dropped 6; count of bases not matched to a gene: 7. The length of the CDR3 is 16 residues. The germline V gene has CDR1 SGHTA and CDR2 FQGNSA. CDR3 nucleotides: TGTGCCAGCAGCTTATCGCCAGGGACTAGCGTCAATGAGCAGTTCTTC. This codes for CASSLSPGTSVNEQFF. The entire variable domain, with the rest obtained from reference TRBV7-2 and TRBJ2-1, is as follows: GAGVSQSPSNKVTEKGKDVELRCDPISGHTALYWYRQSLGQGLEFLIYFQGNSAPDKSGLPSDRFSAERTGGSVSTLTIQRTQQEDSAVYLCASSLSPGTSVNEQFFGPGTRLTVL.

CDR3 residues: CASSNWDNANYGYTF. The CDR3 DNA reads as TGTGCCAGCAGCAACTGGGACAACGCTAACTATGGCTACACCTTC. The chain links TRBV6-5 to TRBJ1-2, with D possibly being TRBD1 (6 bases). CDR1 and CDR2 from the germline V gene are MNHEY and SVGAGI. V was clipped by 6 bases and J by 0 bases, with 14 bases between them. This CDR3 is built from 15 residues.

The chain joins TRBV28 to TRBJ2-7; no clear D gene. V was trimmed by 3 bases and J by 1 base, leaving 13 bases between them. CDR1 and CDR2 from the germline V gene are MDHEN and SYDVKM. This CDR3 comprises 15 residues. The CDR3 is CASSLIGRNSYEQYF. The CDR3 DNA follows: TGTGCCAGCAGTTTGATAGGCAGGAATTCCTACGAGCAGTACTTC.

This chain connects TRBV5-1 to TRBJ2-1; 11 nucleotides agree with TRBD2. The trim removed 2 bases at V and 4 bases at J, leaving 5 bases unmatched. From germline, CDR1 is SGHRS and CDR2 YFSETQ. The CDR3 contains 16 residues. CDR3 bases: TGCGCCAGCAGCTTAGGGACTAGCGGTTATTACAATGAGCAGTTCTTC. It translates to CASSLGTSGYYNEQFF.